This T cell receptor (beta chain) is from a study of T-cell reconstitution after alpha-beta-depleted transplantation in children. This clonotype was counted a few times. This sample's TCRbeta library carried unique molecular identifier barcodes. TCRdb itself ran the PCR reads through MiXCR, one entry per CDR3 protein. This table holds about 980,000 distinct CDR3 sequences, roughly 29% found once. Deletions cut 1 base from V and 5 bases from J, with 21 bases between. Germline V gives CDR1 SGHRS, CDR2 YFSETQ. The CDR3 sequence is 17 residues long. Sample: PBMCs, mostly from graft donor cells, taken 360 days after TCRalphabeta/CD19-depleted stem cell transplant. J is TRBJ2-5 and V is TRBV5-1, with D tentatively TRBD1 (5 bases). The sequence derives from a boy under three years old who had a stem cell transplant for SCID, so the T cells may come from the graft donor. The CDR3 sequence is CASSLIGSGQFRETQYF. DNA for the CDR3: TGCGCCAGCAGCTTGATCGGGTCAGGACAATTCAGGGAGACCCAGTACTTC. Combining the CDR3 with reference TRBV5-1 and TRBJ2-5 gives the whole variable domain KAGVTQTPRYLIKTRGQQVTLSCSPISGHRSVSWYQQTPGQGLQFLFEYFSETQRNKGNFPGRFSGRQFSNSRSEMNVSTLELGDSALYLCASSLIGSGQFRETQYFGPGTRLLVL.